The 24 T cell receptor beta chains reported below all come from one sample, sequenced in a study of blood T cell repertoires in COVID-19. The repertoire was sequenced with immunoSEQ multiplex PCR; TCRdb's copy has only in-frame clones and lacks some. Among tens of thousands of clones listed, around 90% were seen once. Sequencing was carried out using peripheral blood. These receptors were obtained from a man between 50 and 59 years old with active COVID-19.

V and J are TRBV19 and TRBJ2-1; D ambiguous. The length of the CDR3 is 13 residues. V lost 4 bases, J lost 3 bases, and 7 bases lay in between. Germline V gene data show CDR1 as LNHDA and CDR2 as SQIVND (reference sequence). The CDR3 bases are TGTGCCAGTAGTAATTCAGGCTACAATGAGCAGTTCTTC. It yields the protein CASSNSGYNEQFF.

The chain joins TRBV6-5 to TRBJ1-2; D is unresolved. V lost 5 bases and J 8 bases, leaving 15 bases between the germline ends. The CDR3 consists of 13 residues. Germline CDR1 MNHEY, CDR2 SVGAGI. For the CDR3, the DNA is TGTGCCAGCAGTCCCCGGGGAGGGCGCGGCTACACCTTC. Its translation is CASSPRGGRGYTF.

The chain links TRBV30 to TRBJ2-6; D not resolved. V was trimmed by 3 bases and J by 3 bases, leaving 6 bases between them. Germline V gene lookup returns CDR1 GTSNPN and CDR2 SVGIG (reference sequence). The CDR3 totals 13 residues. CDR3 protein: CAWSPGGANVLTF. The CDR3 DNA is TGTGCCTGGAGCCCGGGTGGGGCCAACGTCCTGACTTTC.

The chain combines TRBV4-1 with TRBJ1-1; 7 bases fit TRBD1. V lost 4 bases and J lost 7; bases outside the gene matches: 9. The CDR3 sequence is 14 residues long. CDR1 MGHRA and CDR2 YSYEKL come from the germline V gene. Here the CDR3 reads CASSRPGQKGEAFF. For the CDR3, the DNA is TGCGCCAGCAGCCGCCCGGGACAGAAAGGTGAAGCTTTCTTT.

The V gene is TRBV10-3, the J gene TRBJ1-3; D gene unclear. This CDR3 is built from 15 residues. V was trimmed by 1 base and J by 1 base, leaving 8 bases between them. Germline CDR1 reads ENHRY; CDR2 reads SYGVKD. The CDR3 protein is CAISEWGGSGNTIYF. CDR3 DNA: TGTGCCATCAGTGAGTGGGGAGGATCTGGAAACACCATATATTTT.

The J gene is TRBJ2-3, the V gene TRBV5-4; 13 nucleotides line up with TRBD2. Germline CDR1 is SGHNT and CDR2 is YYREEE (reference sequence). The CDR3 totals 16 residues. J was trimmed by 5 bases and V by 4 bases; bases with no gene match: 7. In nucleotides, the CDR3 is TGTGCCAGCAGCGAGGGGGGACTAGCGGGGAAAGATACGCAGTATTTT. Residues: CASSEGGLAGKDTQYF.

The V and J genes are TRBV6-5 and TRBJ1-1; D may be TRBD1 (6 bases). CDR1 and CDR2 from the germline V gene are MNHEY and SVGAGI. Between the trimmed V and J ends, which lost 6 bases and 6 bases, there was a span of 14 bases. This CDR3 is 13 amino acids long. The CDR3: CASRPGTFSEAFF. CDR3 coding DNA: TGTGCCAGCAGACCGGGGACATTTTCTGAAGCTTTCTTT.

The chain employs TRBV3-1 (or the pseudogene TRBV3-2) and TRBJ1-1, with D possibly TRBD1 on 5 matching bases. Germline lookup yields CDR1 LGHDT and CDR2 YNNKEL (reference sequence). CDR3 length equals 16 residues. V lost 4 bases to trimming and J lost 1 base, with 16 bases between them. The CDR3 spells CASSLGGWGTNTEAFF. The DNA for the CDR3 is TGTGCCAGCAGCCTTGGGGGGTGGGGAACGAACACTGAAGCTTTCTTT.

The chain is built from TRBV3-1 (or the pseudogene TRBV3-2) and TRBJ1-2; 7 nucleotides agree with TRBD1. CDR3 size: 15 residues. V lost 2 bases to trimming and J lost 3 bases; unmatched junction nucleotides: 6. Germline CDR1 LGHDT, CDR2 YNNKEL (reference sequence). The CDR3 DNA sequence: TGTGCCAGCAGCCAACAACAGGGGATTGACTATGGCTACACCTTC. It translates to CASSQQQGIDYGYTF.

The CDR3 spells CASSPLGVAARLYF. CDR3 bases: TGTGCCAGCAGCCCGCTGGGTGTGGCAGCCAGGTTGTATTTT. This chain links TRBV11-3 with TRBJ2-3; no clear D gene. This CDR3 contains 14 residues. Germline V lookup: CDR1 SGHNT, CDR2 YENEEA. The V and J ends lost 5 bases and 14 bases respectively, with 23 bases between them.

The rearrangement uses TRBV5-5 and TRBJ1-5, with unresolved D. CDR1 and CDR2 from the germline V gene are SGHKS and YYEKEE (reference sequence). The V end was cut by 0 bases, the J end by 0 bases, with 4 bases between. The CDR3 has 14 amino acids. In nucleotides, the CDR3 is TGTGCCAGCAGCTTGGGTTATAGCAATCAGCCCCAGCATTTT. Translating it yields CASSLGYSNQPQHF.

The V call is TRBV6-5, the J call TRBJ1-4, with D possibly TRBD1 on 5 matching bases. The CDR3 is 13 amino acids. V lost 8 bases and J lost 4, with 11 bases in between. Germline values: CDR1 MNHEY, CDR2 SVGAGI. The DNA of the CDR3 is TGTGCCAGCCGAACAGGCCGTAATGAAAAACTGTTTTTT. It specifies CASRTGRNEKLFF.

This clone occurred once. This sequence joins TRBV5-6 and TRBJ1-5, with 7 bases that match TRBD1. The CDR3 contains 14 residues. CDR1 is SGHDT and CDR2 is YYEEEE in the germline V gene. The junction had 5 bases not matched to a gene; V was cut back by 4 bases and J by 4 bases. This CDR3 is CASSGGTANQPQHF. In DNA form, the CDR3 reads TGTGCCAGCAGCGGCGGGACAGCGAATCAGCCCCAGCATTTT.

V is TRBV18 and J is TRBJ2-7, with a weak D call TRBD2 (5 bases). Germline V gene data show CDR1 as KGHSH and CDR2 as LQKENI. This CDR3 has 13 amino acids. The V gene lost 6 bases and the J gene lost 3 bases, with 12 bases spanning the gap. The CDR3 protein is CASSRAFLYEQYF. CDR3 DNA: TGTGCCAGCTCGCGGGCCTTTCTCTACGAGCAGTACTTC.

Only one count was recorded for this clone. The chain combines TRBV5-1 with TRBJ1-3; D call uncertain. V gave up 4 bases and J gave up 3 bases, with 8 bases separating them. Per the germline V gene, CDR1 is SGHRS and CDR2 is YFSETQ. CDR3 length: 13 amino acids. The CDR3 nucleotides are TGCGCCAGCAGCCCGGGGATTGGAAACACCATATATTTT. This encodes CASSPGIGNTIYF.

This clone came up once. The chain uses TRBV10-3 and TRBJ2-2; 8 bases line up with TRBD2. Trimming cost V 4 bases and J 0 bases; bases outside gene matches: 4. The CDR3 length is 16 residues. CDR1 and CDR2 from the germline V gene are ENHRY and SYGVKD. Written as DNA, the CDR3 is TGTGCCATCAGTGCCGTAGCGGGGACGAACACCGGGGAGCTGTTTTTT. It codes for CAISAVAGTNTGELFF.

The gene calls are TRBV18 and TRBJ1-1; TRBD1 is a possible D gene (5 bases). CDR3 length: 15 residues. The V gene lost 2 bases and the J gene lost 0 bases, with 10 bases spanning the gap. The germline V gene encodes CDR1 KGHSH and CDR2 LQKENI. CDR3 loop: CASSPNLQVNTEAFF. The CDR3 DNA is TGTGCCAGCTCACCAAACCTACAGGTGAACACTGAAGCTTTCTTT.

As for this clone: The same CDR3 also results from other DNA sequences found in this sample. The chain is built from TRBV18 and TRBJ1-2; 7 positions agree with TRBD1. Germline lookup yields CDR1 KGHSH and CDR2 LQKENI. After removal of 3 bases from V and 2 bases from J, the junction contained 6 bases not matched to a gene. The CDR3 is 15 residues long. CDR3 DNA sequence: TGTGCCAGCTCACCCGGGCAGGGGGGCAACTATGGCTACACCTTC. This codes for CASSPGQGGNYGYTF.

The chain has TRBV7-3 and TRBJ2-1, with TRBD1 identical over 7 bases. The germline CDR1 and CDR2 sequences are SGHTA and FQGTGA. The CDR3 covers 14 residues. V was clipped by 2 bases and J by 8 bases; unmatched bases: 6. CDR3 residues: CASSLGYTGDEQFF. DNA for the CDR3: TGTGCCAGCAGCTTAGGGTACACAGGGGATGAGCAGTTCTTC.

The chain combines TRBV2 with TRBJ2-5; TRBD2 aligns across 13 bases. CDR1 is SNHLY and CDR2 is FYNNEI in the germline V gene. CDR3 length: 16 residues. Unmatched junction bases numbered 3, after V lost 1 base and J lost 4 bases. The CDR3 DNA is TGTGCCAGCAGTGAAGGGACTAGCGGGGGCAGAGAGACCCAGTACTTC. Translated: CASSEGTSGGRETQYF.

The CDR3 sequence is CASSQWRGPRGNEQFF. CDR3 in DNA: TGTGCCAGCAGCCAGTGGAGGGGGCCCCGGGGCAATGAGCAGTTCTTC. This sequence joins TRBV14 and TRBJ2-1, with a possible D match to TRBD1 (7 bases). Germline-derived CDR1 and CDR2 are SGHDN and FVKESK. The CDR3 runs to 16 residues. The germline V and J ends were trimmed by 3 bases and 6 bases, with 18 bases remaining between them.

This clone occurred a few times. J is TRBJ2-2 and V is TRBV9, with 8 bases fitting TRBD1. The germline CDR1 and CDR2 sequences are SGDLS and YYNGEE. J was trimmed by 4 bases and V by 3 bases; bases with no gene match: 8. The CDR3 runs to 16 residues. CDR3 nucleotide sequence: TGTGCCAGCAGCGCAGAAACGGACAGGGCCACCGGGGAGCTGTTTTTT. Protein sequence: CASSAETDRATGELFF.

The chain couples TRBV14 to TRBJ1-1; D gene ambiguous. The germline CDR1 and CDR2 sequences are SGHDN and FVKESK. The CDR3 is 13 residues long. V shed 4 bases and J shed 0 bases, with 6 bases lying between them. The CDR3 loop is CASSPRLNTEAFF. CDR3 coding DNA: TGTGCCAGCAGCCCCCGGTTGAACACTGAAGCTTTCTTT. The variable domain in full, completed from reference TRBV14 and TRBJ1-1, reads EAGVTQFPSHSVIEKGQTVTLRCDPISGHDNLYWYRRVMGKEIKFLLHFVKESKQDESGMPNNRFLAERTGGTYSTLKVQPAELEDSGVYFCASSPRLNTEAFFGQGTRLTVV.

The CDR3 region has the DNA TGTGCCATCAGTGAGGCGCTCGGGGTTGATGAGCAGTTCTTC. It specifies CAISEALGVDEQFF. This chain links TRBV10-3 with TRBJ2-1; D possibly corresponds to TRBD2 (5 bases). CDR1 and CDR2 from the germline V gene are ENHRY and SYGVKD. V lost 2 bases to trimming and J lost 8 bases, with 13 bases between them. The CDR3 runs to 14 residues.